The clone carrying this T cell receptor (beta chain) came up many times. The data were taken from a study of regulatory T cells in long-lasting Graves disease. For the study at large: Graves' cases, newly diagnosed, had used antithyroid drugs under 3 months.

Trimming cost V 3 bases and J 5 bases, with 12 bases left between them. This CDR3 has 14 residues. Germline assignment: CDR1 SEHNR and CDR2 FQNEAQ (reference sequence). The time point denotes: newly diagnosed GD, antithyroid drugs for less than 3 months. PBMC RNA was the source of the TCR library. CDR3 regions were amplified by Arm-PCR using iRepertoire HTBI primers to build TCR beta libraries. One entry per CDR3 protein results from TCRdb running MiXCR on the multiplex PCR reads. The sample lists about 470,000 distinct CDR3 sequences, around 14% occurring once. These data were also reused for a study on T cells in Graves' hyperthyroidism and ophthalmopathy.

This TCR was recovered from a woman in her thirties with Graves disease. This sequence joins TRBV7-9 and TRBJ2-3; D may correspond to TRBD1 or TRBD2 (5 bases each). The sequencing here drew on peripheral blood mononuclear cells (PBMCs), taken at new diagnosis, from a patient treated with antithyroid drugs. As DNA, the CDR3 is TGTGCCAGCAGCTTCTCCGGGACCATAGATACGCAGTATTTT. Translated, it gives CASSFSGTIDTQYF.